A selection of T cell receptor beta chains follows, all from one sample in a study of OX40 agonist ivuxolimab in advanced cancers. Data came from immunoSEQ multiplex PCR; TCRdb stores just in-frame clones and leaves some out. The table lists about 52,000 clones, roughly four fifths of them singletons. Sequenced here: CD4+ or CD8+ T cells sorted from blood, sampled in a trial of the OX40 agonist ivuxolimab. The receptors here all came from an adult with an advanced solid tumor such as melanoma, head and neck, liver or kidney cancer. Each CDR3 is given with its conserved first and last residue. A D gene is named only where the DNA matches it firmly. Size values are once, few and many counts, or a class for expanded clones, and some rows have none.

J: TRBJ1-2
size: NA
D: NA
V: TRBV7-9
DNA: TGTGCCAGCAGCCGCTACGGAAAGACCTATGGCTACACCTTC
CDR3: CASSRYGKTYGYTF

J: TRBJ1-5
size: NA
D: NA
V: TRBV29-1
DNA: TGCAGCGTTGAAGTTTCGGGGGATCAGCCCCAGCATTTT
CDR3: CSVEVSGDQPQHF

J: TRBJ1-4
size: NA
D: TRBD1
V: TRBV5-6
DNA: TGTGCCAGCAGCTTGGGGACAGGGGGCCGCTCTTATCTAAATGAAAAACTGTTTTTT
CDR3: CASSLGTGGRSYLNEKLFF

J: TRBJ2-3
size: NA
D: NA
V: TRBV18
DNA: TGTGCCAGCTCACCATCCCTTTCTAGCACAGATACGCAGTATTTT
CDR3: CASSPSLSSTDTQYF

J: TRBJ2-7
size: NA
D: NA
V: TRBV7-2
DNA: TGTGCCAGCAGCTTAAATGGCAACGGTGCCTACGAGCAGTACTTC
CDR3: CASSLNGNGAYEQYF

J: TRBJ1-1
size: NA
D: TRBD1
V: TRBV18
DNA: TGTGCCAGCTCACTAGGACAGGGACGGACTGAAGCTTTCTTT
CDR3: CASSLGQGRTEAFF

J: TRBJ2-5
size: NA
D: TRBD2
V: TRBV5-1
DNA: TGCGCCAGCAGCTTGATCGTTTCAACCGGGACTAGCGGGGGGAAAGAGACCCAGTACTTC
CDR3: CASSLIVSTGTSGGKETQYF

J: TRBJ2-2
size: NA
D: NA
V: TRBV5-4
DNA: TGTGCCAGCAGCTTATTGTTGAGTGGGGCCGGGGAGCTGTTTTTT
CDR3: CASSLLLSGAGELFF

J: TRBJ2-7
size: NA
D: TRBD1
V: TRBV7-9
DNA: TGTGCCAGCAGCTTCACAGGGGGCGACGAGCAGTACTTC
CDR3: CASSFTGGDEQYF

J: TRBJ2-7
size: NA
D: NA
V: TRBV10-3
DNA: TGTGCCATCAGTCAGACCCCTTTTGGGTACGAGCAGTACTTC
CDR3: CAISQTPFGYEQYF

J: TRBJ1-5
size: once
D: NA
V: TRBV7-9
DNA: TGTGCCAGCAGCTTAGCGGGTCCCCTGGGAGATCAGCCCCAGCATTTT
CDR3: CASSLAGPLGDQPQHF

J: TRBJ2-1
size: NA
D: TRBD2
V: TRBV5-6
DNA: TGTGCCAGCAGCCACCTGGCCAGACTAGCGGGGACTTTAAATGAGCAGTTCTTC
CDR3: CASSHLARLAGTLNEQFF

J: TRBJ2-3
size: NA
D: TRBD2
V: TRBV7-2
DNA: TGTGCCAGCAGCTTGCCTAGCGGGGGGGGCACAGATACGCAGTATTTT
CDR3: CASSLPSGGGTDTQYF

J: TRBJ2-1
size: NA
D: TRBD1
V: TRBV18
DNA: TGTGCCAGCTCACCAGGACAGGTCGCCTACAATGAGCAGTTCTTC
CDR3: CASSPGQVAYNEQFF

J: TRBJ2-3
size: NA
D: TRBD2
V: TRBV5-8
DNA: TGTGCCAGCAGACCGAGACTAGCGGGGGGCCGTCCCACAGATACGCAGTATTTT
CDR3: CASRPRLAGGRPTDTQYF

J: TRBJ2-2
size: NA
D: NA
V: TRBV6-5
DNA: TGTGCCAGCAGCTACGGAGATGTGAGCGGGGAGCTGTTTTTT
CDR3: CASSYGDVSGELFF

J: TRBJ2-5
size: once
D: NA
V: TRBV30
DNA: TGTGCCTGGAGTGGGTGGGTGGATCTACAAGAGACCCAGTACTTC
CDR3: CAWSGWVDLQETQYF

J: TRBJ2-1
size: once
D: TRBD2
V: TRBV7-3
DNA: TGTGCCAGCAGTTACCAAGCGGGGGCCGCGGGTGAGCAGTTCTTC
CDR3: CASSYQAGAAGEQFF

J: TRBJ1-6
size: NA
D: TRBD1
V: TRBV7-2
DNA: TGTGCCAGCAGCCTCGTCGCGGACAGGGGGGGTTCACCCCTCCACTTT
CDR3: CASSLVADRGGSPLHF

J: TRBJ1-2
size: NA
D: NA
V: TRBV28
DNA: TGTGCCAGCAGTATTGCAGATGTCTATGGCTACACCTTC
CDR3: CASSIADVYGYTF

J: TRBJ2-4
size: NA
D: NA
V: TRBV5-1
DNA: TGCGCCAGCAGCCCACCTGGAACCAGAAACATTCAGTACTTC
CDR3: CASSPPGTRNIQYF

J: TRBJ1-1
size: few
D: NA
V: TRBV29-1
DNA: TGCAGCGTCACAAAGAACAGGGCGGGGAACACTGAAGCTTTCTTT
CDR3: CSVTKNRAGNTEAFF